This T cell receptor beta chain was recovered during a study of T-cell reconstitution after alpha-beta-depleted transplantation in children. Study results and limitations: Day-60 TCRbeta diversity that was high in some patients was derived from surviving recipient T cells and thymic progenitors.

On this clonotype: Antigen: not known.

Molecular barcoding with unique molecular identifiers was used for the TCRbeta library. Each CDR3 protein gets one entry after TCRdb re-called the PCR reads with MiXCR. The sample lists fewer than 550,000 distinct CDR3 sequences; roughly 17% were seen once. The CDR3 extends over 19 amino acids. CDR1 and CDR2 from the germline V gene are SGHRS and YFSETQ. V gave up 2 bases and J gave up 8 bases; unmatched junction bases: 13. The chain has TRBV5-1 and TRBJ2-1; TRBD2 matches 16 bases. The origin of this receptor is a boy in the first two years of life who had a stem cell transplant for Wiskott-Aldrich syndrome, so the T cells may come from the graft donor. The sample consisted of PBMCs, mostly from graft donor cells, taken 360 days after TCRalphabeta/CD19-depleted stem cell transplant. The CDR3 sequence is CASSFPLTTGLAGGHEQFF. Written as DNA, the CDR3 is TGCGCCAGCAGCTTCCCACTGACAACGGGACTAGCGGGGGGGCATGAGCAGTTCTTC.